Presented here are 15 T cell receptor beta chains from one specimen sequenced in a study of shared clonotypes between healthy human individuals. Repertoires were generated with immunoSEQ multiplex PCR, while TCRdb's copy carries only in-frame clones and drops some. The table includes some 1,400,000 clones, roughly 97% detected once. The sample comprised naive CD4+ T cells sorted from blood. Subset defined: CD45RA+ positively selected. All receptors come from a man aged 25-40 years in good health.

This rearrangement joins TRBV2 to TRBJ1-5; no clear D. V lost 4 bases and J 2 bases, leaving 6 bases between the germline ends. The CDR3 extends over 13 amino acids. CDR1 and CDR2 (germline): SNHLY, FYNNEI. CDR3 residues: CASSVMGNQPQHF. CDR3 coding DNA: TGTGCCAGCAGTGTAATGGGCAATCAGCCCCAGCATTTT.

The CDR3 DNA is TGTGCCAGTAGTCGCTGGAGCGGGGCCCTTGTACCCTATAGCAATCAGCCCCAGCATTTT. Its protein product is CASSRWSGALVPYSNQPQHF. This chain links TRBV19 with TRBJ1-5; D may be TRBD1 (5 bases). Trimming took 5 bases from V and 0 from J, leaving 26 bases between them. The CDR3 covers 20 residues. The germline V gene encodes CDR1 LNHDA and CDR2 SQIVND (reference sequence).

CDR3 amino acids: CASSFGGAGYGYTF. CDR3 nucleotide sequence: TGCGCCAGCAGCTTTGGGGGGGCTGGCTATGGCTACACCTTC. V and J are TRBV5-1 and TRBJ1-2, with D tentatively TRBD1 (6 bases). CDR3 size: 14 residues. V lost 2 bases, J lost 4 bases, and 12 bases lay in between. CDR1 is SGHRS, CDR2 YFSETQ, per germline.

The rearrangement links TRBV5-1 to TRBJ2-7; the D gene could be TRBD1 or TRBD2 (6 bases each). Looked up from germline, CDR1 is SGHRS and CDR2 is YFSETQ. This CDR3 spans 13 amino acids. V shed 3 bases and J shed 6 bases, with 13 bases lying between them. The CDR3 sequence: CASSSSGALEQYF. As DNA, the CDR3 is TGCGCCAGCAGCTCCTCGGGGGCCCTCGAGCAGTACTTC.

The chain carries TRBV5-4 and TRBJ2-3, with 7 positions matching TRBD2. Per germline, CDR1 SGHNT and CDR2 YYREEE (reference sequence). The ends lost 0 bases at V and 2 bases at J; junction bases unmatched: 12. The CDR3 consists of 18 residues. In nucleotides, the CDR3 is TGTGCCAGCAGCTTGGTTGGCAGGAATCTAGCGGCCACAGATACGCAGTATTTT. This gives the protein CASSLVGRNLAATDTQYF.

The rearrangement links TRBV28 to TRBJ2-7, with D possibly being TRBD1 or TRBD2 (5 bases each). The V end lost 6 bases, the J end lost 6 bases, and 15 bases lay between the germline ends. CDR3 length: 13 residues. Germline CDR1 is MDHEN and CDR2 is SYDVKM. CDR3 sequence (DNA): TGTGCCAGCAGCCTCCCCCCTGGGGGCGAGCAGTACTTC. Translation: CASSLPPGGEQYF.

This chain connects TRBV27 to TRBJ1-1; D not resolved. The length of the CDR3 is 13 residues. Trimming removed 3 bases from V and 1 base from J, with 6 bases in between. Germline V gene lookup returns CDR1 MNHEY and CDR2 SMNVEV (reference sequence). Written as DNA, the CDR3 is TGTGCCAGCAGTTTTAAGAGGAACACTGAAGCTTTCTTT. Translation gives CASSFKRNTEAFF.

The genes are TRBV14 and TRBJ2-7; TRBD1 might be the D (5 bases). CDR3 length: 15 residues. With 4 bases removed from V and 6 bases from J, the gap between germline ends came to 19 bases. Germline values: CDR1 SGHDN, CDR2 FVKESK. CDR3 coding DNA: TGTGCCAGCAGCCGGCGACAGCAGCTACTGAGCGAGCAGTACTTC. Amino acid sequence: CASSRRQQLLSEQYF.

This chain joins TRBV2 and TRBJ2-3, with TRBD2 matching 8 bases. J lost 2 bases, V lost 3 bases, and 7 bases had no gene match. The CDR3 spans 16 residues. Germline V gene lookup returns CDR1 SNHLY and CDR2 FYNNEI. The CDR3 loop is CASSDSSGSYTDTQYF. The CDR3 bases are TGTGCCAGCAGTGATTCGAGCGGGAGTTACACAGATACGCAGTATTTT.

The CDR3 protein is CASSGRGEGGYTF. As DNA, the CDR3 is TGTGCCAGCAGCGGGAGGGGAGAGGGTGGCTACACCTTC. V usage is TRBV6-1 and J usage is TRBJ1-2, with D perhaps TRBD1 (5 bases). The CDR3 covers 13 residues. The germline CDR1 and CDR2 sequences are MNHNS and SASEGT. Trimming stripped 6 bases from V and 7 bases from J, with 15 bases between.

In this sample, this clone turned up once. The chain is built from TRBV5-1 and TRBJ1-1; D ambiguous. Per the germline V gene, CDR1 is SGHRS and CDR2 is YFSETQ. The CDR3 is 14 residues long. V was shortened by 5 bases and J by 1 base, with 12 bases between the two germline ends. The CDR3, as DNA: TGCGCCAGCAGGAGTTTTCTGGGGAACACTGAAGCTTTCTTT. This translates into CASRSFLGNTEAFF. The full variable domain, rest sourced from reference TRBV5-1 and TRBJ1-1, is KAGVTQTPRYLIKTRGQQVTLSCSPISGHRSVSWYQQTPGQGLQFLFEYFSETQRNKGNFPGRFSGRQFSNSRSEMNVSTLELGDSALYLCASRSFLGNTEAFFGQGTRLTVV.

The genes are TRBV7-8 and TRBJ2-7, with D perhaps TRBD2 (6 bases). This CDR3 has 14 residues. Germline V lookup: CDR1 SGHVS, CDR2 FQNEAQ. The V end was cut by 9 bases, the J end by 7 bases, with 22 bases between. Written as DNA, the CDR3 is TGTGCCAGTTCTGGCCCCGGGCCTCGGGGGGAGCAGTACTTC. This gives the protein CASSGPGPRGEQYF. Combining the CDR3 with reference TRBV7-8 and TRBJ2-7 gives the whole variable domain GAGVSQSPRYKVAKRGQDVALRCDPISGHVSLFWYQQALGQGPEFLTYFQNEAQLDKSGLPSDRFFAERPEGSVSTLKIQRTQQEDSAVYLCASSGPGPRGEQYFGPGTRLTVT.

This rearrangement joins TRBV2 to TRBJ2-7; 12 positions match TRBD2. The germline gives CDR1 SNHLY, CDR2 FYNNEI. CDR3 size: 15 residues. J gave up 8 bases and V 3 bases, and 8 bases lay outside the gene matches. The CDR3 protein is CASSETSGRGPKQYF. CDR3 sequence (DNA): TGTGCCAGCAGTGAGACTAGCGGGAGAGGTCCGAAGCAGTACTTC.

V gene TRBV2 combines with J gene TRBJ1-5; no definite D call. V was pared by 3 bases and J by 0 bases, with 12 bases between. CDR3 size: 16 residues. Per germline, CDR1 SNHLY and CDR2 FYNNEI. The DNA for the CDR3 is TGTGCCAGCAGTGATCAGTCGTCGTATAGCAATCAGCCCCAGCATTTT. Its translation: CASSDQSSYSNQPQHF.

The chain employs TRBV25-1 and TRBJ2-4; D ambiguous. The ends were cut back, 4 bases at V and 4 bases at J, with 11 bases in the middle. CDR3 length: 14 amino acids. Germline lookup yields CDR1 MGHDK and CDR2 SYGVNS. The CDR3 nucleotides read TGTGCCAGCAGTGCGATTGGAAGTAAAAACATTCAGTACTTC. It specifies CASSAIGSKNIQYF.